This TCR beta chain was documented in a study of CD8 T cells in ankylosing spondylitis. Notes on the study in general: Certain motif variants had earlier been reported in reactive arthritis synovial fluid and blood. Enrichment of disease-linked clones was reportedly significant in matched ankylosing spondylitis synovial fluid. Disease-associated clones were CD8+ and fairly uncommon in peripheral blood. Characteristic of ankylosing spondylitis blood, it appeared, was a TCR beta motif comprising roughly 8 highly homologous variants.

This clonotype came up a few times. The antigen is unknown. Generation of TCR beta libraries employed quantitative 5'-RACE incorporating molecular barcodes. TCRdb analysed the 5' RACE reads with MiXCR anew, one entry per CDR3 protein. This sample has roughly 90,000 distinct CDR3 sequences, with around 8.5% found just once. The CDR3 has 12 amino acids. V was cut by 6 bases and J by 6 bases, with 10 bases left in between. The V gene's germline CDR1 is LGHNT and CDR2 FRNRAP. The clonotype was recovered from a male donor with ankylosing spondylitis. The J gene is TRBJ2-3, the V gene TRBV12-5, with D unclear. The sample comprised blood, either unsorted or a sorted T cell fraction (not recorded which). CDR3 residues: CASGVMEDTQYF. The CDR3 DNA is TGTGCTAGTGGAGTAATGGAGGATACGCAGTATTTT.